The sequence of this TCR beta chain was determined in a study of blood T cell repertoires in COVID-19. Study at large: Samples representing acute and convalescent COVID-19 were sourced from the United States, Italy and Spain. In each case, the material was cDNA or gDNA derived from T cells, B-cell-depleted T cells, or PBMCs.

Authors' analysis steps: Quantification of nucleated cells was approximated via reference gene primer amplification. The repertoire was sequenced with immunoSEQ multiplex PCR; TCRdb's copy has only in-frame clones and lacks some. That table gives V, J and clone size, and the DNA gave D and trimming. The sample lists about 220,000 clones; around 81% were seen once. Sequenced material: peripheral blood. This receptor was taken from a human donor in a cohort sampled during active COVID-19.

The DNA of the CDR3 is TGTGCCAGCAGCTCTAGCGGGGGGGCAAAACCCTACGAGCAGTACTTC. Its protein is CASSSSGGAKPYEQYF. The chain recombines TRBV7-9 with TRBJ2-7; 12 bases are shared with TRBD2. With 4 bases clipped from V and 2 bases from J, the junction kept 6 bases outside the gene matches. Germline-derived CDR1 and CDR2 are SEHNR and FQNEAQ (reference sequence). The CDR3 length is 16 residues. The full variable domain, its missing parts supplied by reference TRBV7-9 and TRBJ2-7, is DTGVSQNPRHKITKRGQNVTFRCDPISEHNRLYWYRQTLGQGPEFLTYFQNEAQLEKSRLLSDRFSAERPKGSFSTLEIQRTEQGDSAMYLCASSSSGGAKPYEQYFGPGTRLTVT.